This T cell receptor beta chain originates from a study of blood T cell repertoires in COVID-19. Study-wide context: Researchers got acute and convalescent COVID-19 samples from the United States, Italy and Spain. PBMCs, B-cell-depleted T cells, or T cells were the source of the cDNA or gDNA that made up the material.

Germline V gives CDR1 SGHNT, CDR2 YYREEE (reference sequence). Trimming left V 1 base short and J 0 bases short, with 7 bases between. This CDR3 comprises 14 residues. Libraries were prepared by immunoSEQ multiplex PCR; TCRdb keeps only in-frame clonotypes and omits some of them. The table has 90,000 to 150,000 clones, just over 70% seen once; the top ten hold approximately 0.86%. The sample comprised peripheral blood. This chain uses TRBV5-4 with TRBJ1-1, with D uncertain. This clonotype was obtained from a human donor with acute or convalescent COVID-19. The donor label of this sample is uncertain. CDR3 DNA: TGTGCCAGCAGCTTGAGAGGGCTGAACACTGAAGCTTTCTTT. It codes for CASSLRGLNTEAFF.